This T cell receptor beta chain was retrieved from a study of blood T cell repertoires in COVID-19. Study as a whole: The United States, Italy and Spain supplied acute and convalescent COVID-19 samples. Nucleic acid was either cDNA or gDNA, and it came from T cells, B-cell-depleted T cells, or PBMCs.

Sequencing was performed with immunoSEQ multiplex PCR; in TCRdb, only in-frame clones are kept and a portion is missing. The table lists over 45,000 clones, about 91% of them singletons, with 43% in the top ten. This CDR3 region has 18 residues. V trimming: 0 bases; J trimming: 4 bases; junction bases outside the gene matches: 14. CDR1 and CDR2 from the germline V gene are MNHNS and SASEGT. Seattle's enrolled individuals joined amid active infection and were then monitored longitudinally. Input material: peripheral blood. This sequence originates from a woman aged 55-69 years with COVID-19, enrolled during active disease. The gene calls are TRBV6-1 and TRBJ1-2; TRBD1 matches 7 bases. This CDR3 is CASSEAETGARRGYGYTF. The CDR3 nucleotides are TGTGCCAGCAGTGAAGCTGAAACAGGGGCCCGCCGAGGCTATGGCTACACCTTC.